This TCR beta chain was captured in a study of blood T cell repertoires in COVID-19. Study summary: Donors in the United States, Italy and Spain gave samples during acute or convalescent COVID-19. T cells, B-cell-depleted T cells, or PBMCs provided the cDNA or gDNA that served as material.

The CDR3 loop spans 15 amino acids. Germline V gene lookup returns CDR1 WNHNN and CDR2 SYGVQD (reference sequence). The ends were cut back, 6 bases at V and 0 bases at J, with 12 bases in the middle. Seattle participants joined during active infection and were tracked over time. As handled by the study authors: Amplification of reference gene primers was used by the study to estimate nucleated cell counts. The method was immunoSEQ multiplex PCR; TCRdb's version includes in-frame clones alone and lacks a portion of them. That table furnishes V, J and clone size, whereas the DNA furnished D and trimming. The table includes 97,000 or so clones, around 87% detected once.

The TCR comes from a woman in her fifties or sixties with COVID-19, enrolled during active disease. Sequencing used peripheral blood. The V call is TRBV10-1, the J call TRBJ2-1, with TRBD2 as a possible D gene (5 bases). The CDR3 here is CASSGVPSSYNEQFF. The CDR3 DNA sequence: TGCGCCAGCAGCGGGGTACCGAGCTCCTACAATGAGCAGTTCTTC.